What follows are 13 T cell receptor beta chains derived from one specimen sequenced in a study of T cell responses to AZD1222 COVID-19 vaccine. The assay was immunoSEQ multiplex PCR, and TCRdb's table has in-frame clones only and misses some. The sample yields fewer than 110,000 clones, around 90% seen once. The material sequenced was peripheral blood, taken on day 0 of AZD1222 vaccination. Receptors originate from an adult in good health.

This chain connects TRBV7-2 to TRBJ2-3; D is unclear. The CDR3 length is 15 residues. The germline V gene has CDR1 SGHTA and CDR2 FQGNSA. V was trimmed by 2 bases and J by 2 bases, leaving 11 bases between them. In DNA, the CDR3 is TGTGCCAGCAGCTTAATAGGTGGTAACACAGATACGCAGTATTTT. This encodes CASSLIGGNTDTQYF.

The J gene is TRBJ2-7, the V gene TRBV3-1 (or the pseudogene TRBV3-2), with D perhaps TRBD1 (5 bases). Per germline, CDR1 LGHDT and CDR2 YNNKEL (reference sequence). V was cut by 3 bases and J by 6 bases, with 12 bases left in between. The CDR3 runs to 13 residues. The CDR3 spells CASSQGRLSEQYF. In nucleotides, the CDR3 is TGTGCCAGCAGCCAGGGGCGACTTTCCGAGCAGTACTTC.

V gene TRBV18 combines with J gene TRBJ1-2; 8 bases are shared with TRBD1. The junction had 5 bases not matched to a gene; V was cut back by 5 bases and J by 0 bases. This CDR3 contains 15 residues. CDR1 is KGHSH and CDR2 is LQKENI in the germline V gene. CDR3 amino acids: CASSTTGDSNYGYTF. Written as DNA, the CDR3 is TGTGCCAGCTCAACGACAGGGGATTCTAACTATGGCTACACCTTC.

The V and J genes are TRBV7-3 and TRBJ2-2; D is possibly TRBD2 (5 bases). Germline-derived CDR1 and CDR2 are SGHTA and FQGTGA. The CDR3 has 13 residues. Trimming took off 7 bases at V and 2 bases at J, with 8 bases between the two ends. As DNA, the CDR3 is TGTGCCAGCAAAGAGGGTAACACCGGGGAGCTGTTTTTT. This translates into CASKEGNTGELFF.

This clone was observed once. The chain couples TRBV12-3 or TRBV12-4 to TRBJ1-1; no reliable D call. Trimming shortened V by 6 bases and J by 8 bases, and 13 bases separated the two germline ends. The CDR3 extends over 12 amino acids. CDR3 nucleotide sequence: TGTGCCAGCAGCTTCTTCGATAGGGAAGCTTTCTTT. This sequence encodes CASSFFDREAFF.

V is TRBV19 and J is TRBJ1-2, with D uncertain. V was pared by 3 bases and J by 4 bases, with 9 bases between. The CDR3 loop spans 13 amino acids. Germline loops: CDR1 LNHDA, CDR2 SQIVND (reference sequence). CDR3 sequence reads: CASSIIISYGYTF. The CDR3 DNA is TGTGCCAGTAGTATTATAATTTCCTATGGCTACACCTTC.

The V call is TRBV7-9, the J call TRBJ2-7, with D maybe TRBD1 (6 bases). Deletions cut 3 bases from V and 1 base from J, with 10 bases between. The CDR3 has 14 amino acids. CDR1 is SEHNR and CDR2 is FQNEAQ in the germline V gene (reference sequence). CDR3 nucleotide sequence: TGTGCCAGCAGCTTGGACGGACAGTCCTACGAGCAGTACTTC. Amino acid sequence: CASSLDGQSYEQYF.

A few counts support this clone. The V call is TRBV30, the J call TRBJ1-5; no reliable D call. This CDR3 spans 14 amino acids. The V and J ends lost 0 bases and 0 bases respectively, with 6 bases between them. The germline V gene encodes CDR1 GTSNPN and CDR2 SVGIG (reference sequence). Here the CDR3 DNA reads TGTGCCTGGAGTGTACTCACTAGCAATCAGCCCCAGCATTTT. This codes for CAWSVLTSNQPQHF.

The chain carries TRBV10-3 and TRBJ2-7; the D is unclear. The CDR3 consists of 14 residues. Germline CDR1 ENHRY, CDR2 SYGVKD. V gave up 5 bases and J gave up 4 bases, with 15 bases separating them. CDR3 loop: CAISPDSVEYEQYF. The CDR3 DNA is TGTGCCATCAGTCCCGACTCGGTTGAGTACGAGCAGTACTTC.

This clone was found once. The CDR3 is CASSDSIHSTDTQYF. CDR3 DNA sequence: TGTGCCAGCAGTGACTCCATCCATAGCACAGATACGCAGTATTTT. The rearrangement joins TRBV6-4 to TRBJ2-3; D unclear. Deletions cut 0 bases from V and 0 bases from J, with 7 bases between. Looked up from germline, CDR1 is MRHNA and CDR2 is SNTAGT. This CDR3 has 15 amino acids.

The chain combines TRBV3-1 (or the pseudogene TRBV3-2) with TRBJ2-7; 11 bases fit TRBD1. Germline lookup yields CDR1 LGHDT and CDR2 YNNKEL (reference sequence). Trimming took 1 base from V and 6 from J; bases not matched to a gene: 5. This CDR3 has 15 residues. CDR3 region: CASSQVTGTGGEQYF. The CDR3 bases are TGTGCCAGCAGCCAAGTTACCGGGACAGGGGGCGAGCAGTACTTC.

V is TRBV6-5 and J is TRBJ2-7; D not resolved. CDR3 length: 11 residues. V was pared by 10 bases and J by 5 bases, with 12 bases between. Germline assignment: CDR1 MNHEY and CDR2 SVGAGI. CDR3 nucleotide sequence: TGTGCCACCCAGCTCAGCCACGAGCAGTACTTC. Residues: CATQLSHEQYF.

The gene calls are TRBV20-1 and TRBJ2-5; TRBD2 is a possible D gene (5 bases). Trimming removed 3 bases at V and 5 bases at J, with 16 bases between. This CDR3 has 14 amino acids. Germline CDR1 reads DFQATT; CDR2 reads SNEGSKA (reference sequence). CDR3 DNA sequence: TGCAGTGCTAGTTTTCCACGGGATATGGAGACCCAGTACTTC. Translated, it gives CSASFPRDMETQYF.